This note documents a single T cell receptor (beta chain) sequence. Profiling relied on immunoSEQ multiplex PCR, and the TCRdb table lists in-frame clones only, not all of them. The sample holds 55,000 to 65,000 clones, around four fifths seen once. This specimen belongs to a study of blood T cell repertoires in COVID-19. On the study more broadly: Sites in the United States, Italy and Spain provided acute and convalescent COVID-19 samples.

The CDR3 covers 15 residues. J gave up 2 bases and V 3 bases, and 7 bases lay outside the gene matches. CDR1 is SGHAT and CDR2 is FQNNGV in the germline V gene. The chain joins TRBV11-2 to TRBJ2-7; 7 bases are shared with TRBD2. The sequence came from a woman older than 75 with acute or convalescent COVID-19. The sample was peripheral blood. In DNA, the CDR3 is TGTGCCAGCAGCTTTGGCGGGGGAGTGACCTACGAGCAGTACTTC. Its protein is CASSFGGGVTYEQYF.